The clone carrying this TCR beta chain was detected ten times or more. The antigen is undetermined. The time point here: newly diagnosed GD, antithyroid drugs for less than 3 months. Following extraction of RNA from PBMCs, that RNA was used to make the TCR library. This entry belongs to a study of regulatory T cells in long-lasting Graves disease. CDR1 and CDR2 (germline): MNHEY, SMNVEV (reference sequence). The V segment lost 5 bases and the J segment 0 bases; nucleotides outside the gene matches: 7. This CDR3 has 15 residues. Study observations and caveats: Newly diagnosed disease favored TRBV20-1 and TRBJ2-1 over persistent disease. Since the sample size was small, accuracy may have been reduced.

Building the TCR beta libraries relied on iRepertoire HTBI primers, and CDR3 regions underwent Arm-PCR. TCRdb processed the multiplex PCR reads anew with MiXCR; each CDR3 protein has one entry. The sample records around 450,000 distinct CDR3 sequences, 15% being singletons. These data also formed part of another study, on T cells in Graves' hyperthyroidism and ophthalmopathy. That report notes: Used for diagnoses were clinical symptoms, serum thyroxine and TRAb, thyroid ultrasound and orbital computed tomography.

V gene TRBV27 combines with J gene TRBJ2-7; 7 bases match TRBD2. The sequencing used peripheral blood mononuclear cells (PBMCs), collected at new diagnosis, from a patient treated with antithyroid drugs. The receptor was isolated from a woman aged 40 to 49 with Graves disease. CDR3 loop: CASSLGGSLSYEQYF. The CDR3 bases are TGTGCCAGCAGTCTGGGCGGGAGTCTCTCCTACGAGCAGTACTTC.